Listed here is a single TCR beta chain. The target antigen is unknown. The data stem from a study of T cells in Graves' hyperthyroidism and ophthalmopathy. Exclusion of a patient resulted from uncontrolled infection, other autoimmune disease, pregnancy or lactation. From germline, CDR1 is SQVTM and CDR2 ANQGSEA. V lost 5 bases to trimming and J lost 6 bases, with 8 bases between them. The length of the CDR3 is 10 residues. Study conclusions and caveats: The majority of expanded thyroid clonotypes above 0.001 also appeared in blood.

The CDR3 regions of TCR beta were amplified from RNA transcripts. HTBI primers were used for first-round RT-PCR of the TCR CDR3. TCRdb passed the multiplex PCR reads through MiXCR, listing each CDR3 protein once. Of 500,000 or so distinct CDR3 sequences detected, roughly 18% appear once; the ten largest clones hold 15% to 20%. The chain has TRBV29-1 and TRBJ2-7; a possible D gene is TRBD1 (6 bases). The clonotype comes from a woman between 18 and 29 years old with Graves' ophthalmopathy. The sequenced material came from blood. The CDR3 DNA sequence: TGCAGCGTTAGGGACATCGAGCAGTACTTC. Its protein product is CSVRDIEQYF.